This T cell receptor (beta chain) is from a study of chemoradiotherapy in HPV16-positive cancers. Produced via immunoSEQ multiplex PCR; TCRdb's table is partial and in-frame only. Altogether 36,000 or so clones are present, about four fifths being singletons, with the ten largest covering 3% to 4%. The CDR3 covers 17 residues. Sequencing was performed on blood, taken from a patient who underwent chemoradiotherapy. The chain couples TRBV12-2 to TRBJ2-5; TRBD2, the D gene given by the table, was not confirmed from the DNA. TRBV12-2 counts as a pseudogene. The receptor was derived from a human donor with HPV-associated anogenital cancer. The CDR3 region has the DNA TGTGCAAGTCGCTTAGCTTGGGAGGGGGACTTACAAGAGACCCAGTACTTC. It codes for CASRLAWEGDLQETQYF.